This T cell receptor (beta chain) was sequenced in a study of blood T cell repertoires in COVID-19. Overall study context: Acute-phase and convalescent COVID-19 samples originated in the United States, Italy and Spain. From T cells, B-cell-depleted T cells, or PBMCs came the material, which was cDNA or gDNA.

Followed over time, Seattle patients had been enrolled while infection was active. Trimming removed 4 bases from V and 2 bases from J; junction bases left unmatched: 2. The CDR3 is 14 residues long. Germline CDR1 reads KGHSH; CDR2 reads LQKENI. Methods used by the authors: Estimation of nucleated cell counts was performed using reference gene primer amplification. The repertoire was sequenced with immunoSEQ multiplex PCR; TCRdb's copy has only in-frame clones and lacks some. V and J calls and clone size are given by that table; D and trimming were obtained from the DNA. The sample lists approximately 190,000 clones; more than 75% were seen once.

Sequenced: peripheral blood. The sequence came from a woman in her sixties or seventies with COVID-19, enrolled during active disease. The rearrangement uses TRBV18 and TRBJ2-3; 8 bases line up with TRBD2. Here the CDR3 DNA reads TGTGCCAGCTCACGGACTAGCATCACAGATACGCAGTATTTT. Amino acids: CASSRTSITDTQYF.